What follows are 32 T cell receptor beta chains derived from one specimen sequenced in a study of blood T cell repertoires in COVID-19. Produced via immunoSEQ multiplex PCR; TCRdb's table is partial and in-frame only. The data hold roughly 440,000 clones, with about 91% observed a single time. The specimen was peripheral blood. These receptor sequences come from a woman between 45 and 65 years old with COVID-19, enrolled during active disease.

The chain employs TRBV27 and TRBJ2-3; weak D call: TRBD1 (5 bases). The CDR3 is made up of 16 amino acids. Germline V gene data show CDR1 as MNHEY and CDR2 as SMNVEV (reference sequence). Trimming took off 6 bases at V and 1 base at J, with 17 bases between the two ends. In DNA, the CDR3 is TGTGCCAGCAGAACCGACAGCCTAGGCGGCACAGATACGCAGTATTTT. Translated: CASRTDSLGGTDTQYF.

This clone was seen a few times. J is TRBJ1-4 and V is TRBV5-5; the D is unclear. The CDR3 is 17 amino acids. The V and J ends lost 0 bases and 2 bases respectively, with 14 bases between them. Germline V gene sequence: CDR1 SGHKS, CDR2 YYEKEE (reference sequence). This chain's CDR3 is CASSLVAGSLTNEKLFF. The CDR3 bases are TGTGCCAGCAGCTTGGTGGCGGGCTCGTTGACTAATGAAAAACTGTTTTTT.

J is TRBJ1-3 and V is TRBV7-5; TRBD1 was called by the table and not checked on the DNA. TRBV7-5 has pseudogene status. CDR3 length: 10 amino acids. CDR3 sequence: CASSENTIYF. CDR3 bases: TGTGCCAGCAGTGAAAACACCATATATTTT.

The chain is built from TRBV15 and TRBJ1-6; D possibly corresponds to TRBD1 (6 bases). Trimming shortened V by 1 base and J by 10 bases, and 11 bases separated the two germline ends. The CDR3 sequence is 14 residues long. Germline-derived CDR1 and CDR2 are LNHNV and YYDKDF (reference sequence). The CDR3 here is CATSRGGQGSPLHF. CDR3 bases: TGTGCCACCAGCAGAGGGGGCCAGGGGTCACCCCTCCACTTT.

This clone has a single count. The V and J genes are TRBV7-9 and TRBJ1-1; 7 bases are a match to TRBD1. Germline CDR1 and CDR2: SEHNR and FQNEAQ (reference sequence). The CDR3 consists of 16 residues. Germline trimming cut 5 bases from V and 0 bases from J; bases unmatched to any gene: 9. DNA of the CDR3: TGTGCCAGCAGCCCCCAGGGGGTAAACTTGAACACTGAAGCTTTCTTT. This codes for CASSPQGVNLNTEAFF.

J is TRBJ1-5 and V is TRBV6-5; the match to TRBD1 covers 8 bases. Looked up from germline, CDR1 is MNHEY and CDR2 is SVGAGI. Trimming took 5 bases from V and 4 from J; bases not matched to a gene: 4. The CDR3 has 14 amino acids. The CDR3 bases are TGTGCCAGCAGTCCCGGGACAGGAAATCAGCCCCAGCATTTT. Translation: CASSPGTGNQPQHF.

The chain carries TRBV27 and TRBJ2-7; 7 bases align to TRBD2. The CDR3 is 17 residues long. From germline, CDR1 is MNHEY and CDR2 SMNVEV (reference sequence). Trimming took 4 bases from V and 0 from J; bases not matched to a gene: 12. CDR3 protein: CASSYGTRTSASYEQYF. The DNA of the CDR3 is TGTGCCAGCAGTTATGGGACTCGAACTAGCGCCTCCTACGAGCAGTACTTC.

The chain recombines TRBV10-3 with TRBJ2-5, with 14 nucleotides matching TRBD2. Germline loops: CDR1 ENHRY, CDR2 SYGVKD. The junction had 6 bases not matched to a gene; V was cut back by 10 bases and J by 2 bases. This CDR3 comprises 15 residues. CDR3 protein: CATWTSGGSQETQYF. The CDR3 DNA is TGTGCCACCTGGACTAGCGGGGGGTCTCAAGAGACCCAGTACTTC.

This sequence joins TRBV5-6 and TRBJ1-1; no definite D call. Germline V gene sequence: CDR1 SGHDT, CDR2 YYEEEE. The CDR3 totals 14 residues. V was clipped by 3 bases and J by 2 bases, with 11 bases between them. This CDR3 is CASSYRGGNTEAFF. CDR3 DNA: TGTGCCAGCAGCTACCGCGGTGGCAACACTGAAGCTTTCTTT. The variable domain in full, completed from reference TRBV5-6 and TRBJ1-1, reads DAGVTQSPTHLIKTRGQQVTLRCSPKSGHDTVSWYQQALGQGPQFIFQYYEEEERQRGNFPDRFSGHQFPNYSSELNVNALLLGDSALYLCASSYRGGNTEAFFGQGTRLTVV.

This clone was counted a few times. The rearrangement uses TRBV9 and TRBJ1-1, with 8 bases fitting TRBD1. The CDR3 has 14 residues. The V segment lost 4 bases and the J segment 7 bases; nucleotides outside the gene matches: 9. Germline-derived CDR1 and CDR2 are SGDLS and YYNGEE. The CDR3 protein is CASSPLDRALEAFF. In nucleotides, the CDR3 is TGTGCCAGCAGCCCCCTGGACAGGGCTCTTGAAGCTTTCTTT. Filled out from reference TRBV9 and TRBJ1-1, the complete variable domain reads DSGVTQTPKHLITATGQRVTLRCSPRSGDLSVYWYQQSLDQGLQFLIQYYNGEERAKGNILERFSAQQFPDLHSELNLSSLELGDSALYFCASSPLDRALEAFFGQGTRLTVV.

This rearrangement joins TRBV7-2 to TRBJ2-1; 12 bases match TRBD2. This CDR3 is built from 15 residues. The germline gives CDR1 SGHTA, CDR2 FQGNSA. Trimming cost V 4 bases and J 7 bases; bases outside gene matches: 5. CDR3 in amino acids: CASSYAGLAGNEQFF. CDR3 in DNA: TGTGCCAGCAGCTATGCAGGACTAGCGGGGAATGAGCAGTTCTTC.

The chain employs TRBV5-1 and TRBJ2-7; TRBD2 aligns across 10 bases. The CDR3 has 16 amino acids. CDR1 and CDR2 from the germline V gene are SGHRS and YFSETQ. With V trimmed by 0 bases and J by 4 bases, 7 bases remained unmatched. Here the CDR3 reads CASSLVASGGEYEQYF. CDR3 sequence (DNA): TGCGCCAGCAGCTTGGTGGCTAGCGGGGGAGAGTACGAGCAGTACTTC.

V is TRBV6-1 and J is TRBJ2-7, with 11 bases fitting TRBD2. The CDR3 loop spans 16 amino acids. V lost 0 bases, J lost 4 bases, and 5 bases stayed unmatched. The germline gives CDR1 MNHNS, CDR2 SASEGT. CDR3 sequence (DNA): TGTGCCAGCAGTGAAGCCTTACTAGCGGGGGCGTACGAGCAGTACTTC. Amino acid sequence: CASSEALLAGAYEQYF.

The chain has TRBV7-9 and TRBJ1-1, with D hard to call. The CDR3 contains 13 residues. Germline values: CDR1 SEHNR, CDR2 FQNEAQ (reference sequence). The V end lost 3 bases, the J end lost 2 bases, and 7 bases lay between the germline ends. The CDR3 nucleotides are TGTGCCAGCAGCTTCTCAGATAACACTGAAGCTTTCTTT. Protein: CASSFSDNTEAFF.

The rearrangement joins TRBV5-1 to TRBJ2-1; 7 nucleotides line up with TRBD1. CDR3 length: 11 residues. The trim removed 3 bases at V and 15 bases at J, leaving 6 bases unmatched. Germline V gives CDR1 SGHRS, CDR2 YFSETQ. DNA of the CDR3: TGCGCCAGCAGCTCCACAGGGGACCTGTTCTTC. Translated: CASSSTGDLFF.

This chain joins TRBV9 and TRBJ2-7; perhaps TRBD1 as D (5 bases). Germline V gene data show CDR1 as SGDLS and CDR2 as YYNGEE. The CDR3 spans 15 residues. With 0 bases removed from V and 7 bases from J, the gap between germline ends came to 17 bases. CDR3 sequence reads: CASSVEGSGYLEQYF. In DNA, the CDR3 is TGTGCCAGCAGCGTAGAGGGCTCAGGGTACTTAGAGCAGTACTTC.

V gene TRBV7-2 combines with J gene TRBJ1-4; D is perhaps TRBD1 (6 bases). The V end lost 4 bases, the J end lost 7 bases, and 10 bases lay between the germline ends. The length of the CDR3 is 13 residues. CDR1 is SGHTA and CDR2 is FQGNSA in the germline V gene. DNA for the CDR3: TGTGCCAGCAGCTCGATACAGGGTGAAAAACTGTTTTTT. It codes for CASSSIQGEKLFF.

This clone occurred once. The chain couples TRBV28 to TRBJ2-5; maybe TRBD2 (6 bases). Trimming left V 7 bases short and J 7 bases short, with 19 bases between. CDR1 is MDHEN and CDR2 is SYDVKM in the germline V gene. This CDR3 spans 14 amino acids. CDR3 loop: CASTSVPSVGTQYF. The CDR3 DNA is TGTGCCAGCACCTCCGTTCCTAGCGTCGGGACCCAGTACTTC. The full variable domain, with the rest looked up from reference TRBV28 and TRBJ2-5, is DVKVTQSSRYLVKRTGEKVFLECVQDMDHENMFWYRQDPGLGLRLIYFSYDVKMKEKGDIPEGYSVSREKKERFSLILESASTNQTSMYLCASTSVPSVGTQYFGPGTRLLVL.

In this sample, this clone turned up once. CDR3 region: CASSITYNQPQHF. The CDR3 bases are TGTGCCAGTAGTATAACTTACAATCAGCCCCAGCATTTT. The chain carries TRBV19 and TRBJ1-5; D call uncertain. There are 13 residues in the CDR3. The V gene lost 2 bases and the J gene lost 3 bases, with 5 bases spanning the gap. Per the germline V gene, CDR1 is LNHDA and CDR2 is SQIVND (reference sequence).

Of note for this clone: Other DNA sequences in the same sample also yield this CDR3. The V call is TRBV19, the J call TRBJ2-7; D remains unclear. This CDR3 region has 11 residues. V was trimmed by 5 bases and J by 3 bases, leaving 5 bases between them. Germline-derived CDR1 and CDR2 are LNHDA and SQIVND (reference sequence). CDR3 region: CASSSYYEQYF. CDR3 sequence (DNA): TGTGCCAGTAGTTCCTACTACGAGCAGTACTTC.

The chain couples TRBV6-1 to TRBJ2-7, with D uncertain. CDR3 length equals 14 residues. V was trimmed by 1 base and J by 1 base, leaving 8 bases between them. Looked up from germline, CDR1 is MNHNS and CDR2 is SASEGT. CDR3 protein: CASSEEPRSYEQYF. The CDR3 region has the DNA TGTGCCAGCAGTGAAGAACCCAGGTCCTACGAGCAGTACTTC.

V and J are TRBV5-6 and TRBJ2-1; 13 positions agree with TRBD2. Trimming took 5 bases from V and 4 from J; bases not matched to a gene: 6. This CDR3 is built from 16 residues. The germline CDR1 and CDR2 sequences are SGHDT and YYEEEE. CDR3 in DNA: TGTGCCAGCAGTTCTGGACTAGCGGGGGTTTACAATGAGCAGTTCTTC. Protein: CASSSGLAGVYNEQFF.

The V gene is TRBV12-5, the J gene TRBJ2-1, with 8 bases identical to TRBD1. The junction had 19 bases not matched to a gene; V was cut back by 5 bases and J by 7 bases. The CDR3 spans 18 residues. Per the germline V gene, CDR1 is LGHNT and CDR2 is FRNRAP. CDR3 in amino acids: CASGPSTIRTGLGNEQFF. The DNA for the CDR3 is TGTGCTAGTGGTCCTTCAACAATTCGGACAGGGCTCGGGAATGAGCAGTTCTTC.

V usage is TRBV9 and J usage is TRBJ1-1; D is possibly TRBD1 (5 bases). The CDR3 is 15 amino acids. Trimming took 0 bases from V and 2 from J, leaving 11 bases between them. Germline V gives CDR1 SGDLS, CDR2 YYNGEE. The CDR3 coding sequence is TGTGCCAGCAGCGTAGGGAGGGACGGTAACACTGAAGCTTTCTTT. Translation gives CASSVGRDGNTEAFF.

The V and J genes are TRBV24-1 and TRBJ1-1; 7 nucleotides align to TRBD1. The CDR3 is 12 amino acids. J was trimmed by 10 bases and V by 4 bases; bases with no gene match: 5. CDR1 and CDR2 from the germline V gene are KGHDR and SFDVKD. The CDR3 is CATSDLTGRAFF. CDR3 DNA sequence: TGTGCCACCAGTGACCTGACAGGGAGAGCTTTCTTT.

This chain links TRBV10-2 with TRBJ1-4; the D is unclear. CDR1 and CDR2 from the germline V gene are WSHSY and SAAADI. V shed 6 bases and J shed 8 bases, with 4 bases lying between them. The CDR3 contains 10 residues. The CDR3 region has the DNA TGCGCCAGCAGGGGCGAAAAACTGTTTTTT. Its protein is CASRGEKLFF.

The genes are TRBV24-1 and TRBJ2-7; no reliable D call. Trimming removed 9 bases at V and 7 bases at J, with 15 bases between. The CDR3 is 12 residues long. Germline CDR1 is KGHDR and CDR2 is SFDVKD. DNA for the CDR3: TGTGCCACCTATCCGAAGCGTCGGGAGCAGTACTTC. Its protein is CATYPKRREQYF.

The chain has TRBV5-1 and TRBJ1-2, with D unresolved. The CDR3 runs to 14 residues. The germline V gene has CDR1 SGHRS and CDR2 YFSETQ. Trimming pared 2 bases from V and 4 bases from J, leaving 12 bases between. The CDR3 spells CASSLEGRSYGYTF. CDR3 coding DNA: TGCGCCAGCAGCTTAGAGGGTCGGAGCTATGGCTACACCTTC.

The rearrangement joins TRBV2 to TRBJ1-4; 10 bases fit TRBD1. The CDR3 length is 15 residues. Germline trimming cut 10 bases from V and 3 bases from J; bases unmatched to any gene: 8. Germline V gives CDR1 SNHLY, CDR2 FYNNEI. In DNA, the CDR3 is TGTGCCACCAGCGACAGGGGGCTGCCTAATGAAAAACTGTTTTTT. Residues: CATSDRGLPNEKLFF.

As regards this clone: Other DNA sequences from this sample encode an identical CDR3 as well. This rearrangement joins TRBV4-1 to TRBJ1-2; D perhaps matches TRBD1 (6 bases). With 1 base removed from V and 6 bases from J, the gap between germline ends came to 12 bases. There are 14 residues in the CDR3. Germline V gene data show CDR1 as MGHRA and CDR2 as YSYEKL. The DNA of the CDR3 is TGCGCCAGCAGCCAAGCTACAGGGTGGGATGGCTACACCTTC. It specifies CASSQATGWDGYTF.

This chain joins TRBV30 and TRBJ1-2; 8 positions agree with TRBD1. This CDR3 spans 15 amino acids. CDR1 is GTSNPN and CDR2 is SVGIG in the germline V gene (reference sequence). V shed 5 bases and J 3 bases; nucleotides not matched to a gene: 11. The CDR3 protein is CAWDIVPGGYYGYTF. CDR3 coding DNA: TGTGCCTGGGATATCGTTCCAGGGGGCTACTATGGCTACACCTTC.

This clone was detected a few times. V gene TRBV12-1 combines with J gene TRBJ1-5; the table's D call of TRBD1 was not tested on the DNA. TRBV12-1 is reported as a pseudogene. The CDR3 spans 15 residues. CDR3 coding DNA: TGTGCCAGCAGTTATCCCGGGACAGCCGTAAGGCCCCAGCATTTT. Residues: CASSYPGTAVRPQHF.